One sample yielded the 26 T cell receptor beta chains listed below, sequenced in a study of cytomegalovirus exposure and HLA in healthy donors. With 60 Vbeta and 13 Jbeta primers, the PCR was carried out. Some clones are missing from TCRdb's copy, which holds only in-frame ones; the method was immunoSEQ multiplex PCR. The table records roughly 150,000 clones, over 70% of them present only once. The sequenced material came from PBMCs. Receptors were obtained from a woman aged 40 to 50 in good health and CMV-seropositive.

This clone was seen more than once but under ten times. V usage is TRBV7-2 and J usage is TRBJ1-1; no reliable D call. This CDR3 has 12 amino acids. Trimming cost V 3 bases and J 11 bases, with 13 bases left between them. Germline CDR1 SGHTA, CDR2 FQGNSA. CDR3: CASSFLDSGAFF. As DNA, the CDR3 is TGTGCCAGCAGCTTTCTTGACTCCGGGGCTTTCTTT.

The V and J genes are TRBV28 and TRBJ2-6; 8 nucleotides agree with TRBD1. V was pared by 10 bases and J by 0 bases, with 23 bases of the junction left unmatched. The germline V gene has CDR1 MDHEN and CDR2 SYDVKM. CDR3 size: 21 residues. The CDR3 is CATLQVIQGGSRLSGANVLTF. The DNA for the CDR3 is TGTGCCACGCTCCAAGTGATACAGGGGGGCTCCCGTCTCTCTGGGGCCAACGTCCTGACTTTC.

The chain employs TRBV27 and TRBJ1-6; tentative D call: TRBD1 (5 bases). Per germline, CDR1 MNHEY and CDR2 SMNVEV (reference sequence). V was shortened by 1 base and J by 10 bases, with 5 bases between the two germline ends. This CDR3 has 12 amino acids. For the CDR3, the DNA is TGTGCCAGCAGTTTATGGGGCTCACCCCTCCACTTT. This encodes CASSLWGSPLHF.

The CDR3 nucleotides are TGTGCCTGGAGTCTTGGGCCAACCGGGGAGCTGTTTTTT. Translation gives CAWSLGPTGELFF. This rearrangement joins TRBV30 to TRBJ2-2; no reliable D call. V was shortened by 2 bases and J by 5 bases, with 9 bases between the two germline ends. The germline gives CDR1 GTSNPN, CDR2 SVGIG (reference sequence). This CDR3 is 13 amino acids long.

The chain joins TRBV28 to TRBJ2-5; 16 positions match TRBD2. The CDR3 loop spans 22 amino acids. Per the germline V gene, CDR1 is MDHEN and CDR2 is SYDVKM. Trimming at V came to 6 bases and at J to 4 bases, leaving 23 bases not matched to a gene. The CDR3 coding sequence is TGTGCCAGCAGGGTAAGTTTCGCCGCACAGGGACTAGCGGGGGGGAAGGCAGAGACCCAGTACTTC. It yields the protein CASRVSFAAQGLAGGKAETQYF.

V gene TRBV19 combines with J gene TRBJ1-1; 7 nucleotides match TRBD1. This CDR3 is built from 15 residues. Germline lookup yields CDR1 LNHDA and CDR2 SQIVND (reference sequence). V gave up 4 bases and J gave up 0 bases; unmatched junction bases: 5. The CDR3 sequence is CASSTRQGVNTEAFF. The CDR3 coding sequence is TGTGCCAGTAGTACCCGACAGGGCGTGAACACTGAAGCTTTCTTT.

The rearrangement joins TRBV4-1 to TRBJ2-1; tentative D call: TRBD2 (5 bases). Trimming cost V 0 bases and J 13 bases, with 13 bases left between them. Germline CDR1 reads MGHRA; CDR2 reads YSYEKL. The CDR3 has 13 amino acids. This CDR3 is CASSQDLRESQFF. The CDR3 DNA reads TGCGCCAGCAGCCAAGATTTGAGGGAATCCCAGTTCTTC.

The chain couples TRBV30 to TRBJ2-5; 7 bases fit TRBD1. V shed 7 bases and J 4 bases; nucleotides not matched to a gene: 9. The length of the CDR3 is 13 residues. Germline lookup yields CDR1 GTSNPN and CDR2 SVGIG (reference sequence). CDR3 amino acids: CASGGEGRETQYF. In DNA form, the CDR3 reads TGTGCCTCAGGGGGTGAGGGTCGAGAGACCCAGTACTTC.

The V gene is TRBV30, the J gene TRBJ2-3; 9 bases fit TRBD1. The CDR3 extends over 14 amino acids. Per germline, CDR1 GTSNPN and CDR2 SVGIG (reference sequence). The V segment lost 3 bases and the J segment 4 bases; nucleotides outside the gene matches: 5. The CDR3 DNA sequence: TGTGCCTGGAGCACAGGGGGCGAAGCAGATACGCAGTATTTT. Encoded protein: CAWSTGGEADTQYF.

The CDR3: CASSLQGREGNEKLFF. In DNA form, the CDR3 reads TGCGCCAGCAGCCTCCAGGGAAGGGAGGGGAATGAAAAACTGTTTTTT. This rearrangement joins TRBV5-1 to TRBJ1-4; possible D gene TRBD1, 5 bases. The CDR3 length is 16 residues. Trimming shortened V by 4 bases and J by 5 bases, and 18 bases separated the two germline ends. From germline, CDR1 is SGHRS and CDR2 YFSETQ.

V and J are TRBV5-1 and TRBJ2-2; 7 positions agree with TRBD1. With 4 bases clipped from V and 0 bases from J, the junction kept 6 bases outside the gene matches. The CDR3 length is 16 residues. In germline, CDR1 is SGHRS, CDR2 YFSETQ. The chain's CDR3 is CASSATGAPNTGELFF. The CDR3 region has the DNA TGCGCCAGCAGCGCAACAGGGGCCCCGAACACCGGGGAGCTGTTTTTT.

The chain links TRBV13 to TRBJ2-5; D call uncertain. CDR1 PRHDT and CDR2 FYEKMQ come from the germline V gene (reference sequence). V was pared by 4 bases and J by 7 bases, with 19 bases between. This CDR3 region has 15 residues. CDR3 DNA sequence: TGTGCCAGCAGCTCGGAGCTCGACCAGCCTGGGACCCAGTACTTC. Translating gives CASSSELDQPGTQYF. Full variable domain (rest looked up from reference TRBV13 and TRBJ2-5): AAGVIQSPRHLIKEKRETATLKCYPIPRHDTVYWYQQGPGQDPQFLISFYEKMQSDKGSIPDRFSAQQFSDYHSELNMSSLELGDSALYFCASSSELDQPGTQYFGPGTRLLVL.

This clone was observed once. CDR3 loop: CASSTLDRPQETQYF. CDR3 DNA: TGTGCCAGTAGTACCCTGGACAGACCACAAGAGACCCAGTACTTC. V gene TRBV19 combines with J gene TRBJ2-5; possibly TRBD1 for D (6 bases). This CDR3 has 15 amino acids. V was trimmed by 4 bases and J by 2 bases, leaving 14 bases between them. CDR1 and CDR2 (germline): LNHDA, SQIVND (reference sequence).

The sample holds one count of this clone. The V gene is TRBV28, the J gene TRBJ2-7; D unclear. Germline V lookup: CDR1 MDHEN, CDR2 SYDVKM. The CDR3 totals 13 residues. The V end was cut by 3 bases, the J end by 0 bases, with 6 bases between. This chain's CDR3 is CASSFVISYEQYF. In nucleotides, the CDR3 is TGTGCCAGCAGTTTTGTAATCTCCTACGAGCAGTACTTC.

The genes are TRBV5-6 and TRBJ2-2; D not resolved. Germline values: CDR1 SGHDT, CDR2 YYEEEE. Trimming stripped 5 bases from V and 2 bases from J, with 7 bases between. This CDR3 is built from 13 residues. CDR3: CASRNTNTGELFF. The CDR3 nucleotides are TGTGCCAGCAGGAACACCAACACCGGGGAGCTGTTTTTT.

V usage is TRBV25-1 and J usage is TRBJ1-2, with TRBD1 identical over 9 bases. CDR3 length: 16 amino acids. The germline V gene encodes CDR1 MGHDK and CDR2 SYGVNS. J gave up 6 bases and V 0 bases, and 8 bases lay outside the gene matches. CDR3 sequence (DNA): TGTGCCAGCAGTGAATATTTTGGTCGGGACAGGGATGGCTACACCTTC. Residues: CASSEYFGRDRDGYTF.

This clone came up once. CDR3 loop: CASSLREGANYGYTF. As DNA, the CDR3 is TGTGCCAGCAGTTTAAGGGAGGGGGCTAACTATGGCTACACCTTC. The V gene is TRBV27, the J gene TRBJ1-2; the D gene is possibly TRBD1 (6 bases). This CDR3 has 15 amino acids. Trimming stripped 2 bases from V and 0 bases from J, with 10 bases between. Germline CDR1 is MNHEY and CDR2 is SMNVEV (reference sequence).

The gene calls are TRBV5-6 and TRBJ1-1; D is possibly TRBD1 (6 bases). Germline V lookup: CDR1 SGHDT, CDR2 YYEEEE. The CDR3 has 15 residues. V was pared by 1 base and J by 3 bases, with 13 bases between. CDR3 protein: CASSLLAGAHTEAFF. The CDR3 region has the DNA TGTGCCAGCAGCTTGTTAGCAGGGGCCCACACTGAAGCTTTCTTT.

This chain joins TRBV9 and TRBJ1-5; D perhaps matches TRBD1 (5 bases). The V gene lost 2 bases and the J gene lost 4 bases, with 13 bases spanning the gap. This CDR3 is 15 amino acids long. CDR1 is SGDLS, CDR2 YYNGEE, per germline. The CDR3 nucleotides read TGTGCCAGCAGCGTCGAAGGGGCGCTTAATCAGCCCCAGCATTTT. Protein: CASSVEGALNQPQHF.

This chain joins TRBV19 and TRBJ1-1; 7 bases fit TRBD1. V lost 5 bases and J lost 8; bases outside the gene matches: 14. In germline, CDR1 is LNHDA, CDR2 SQIVND (reference sequence). The CDR3 runs 15 residues. CDR3 in amino acids: CASSPRAGGLLEAFF. Written as DNA, the CDR3 is TGTGCCAGTAGTCCGCGGGCAGGGGGGCTACTAGAAGCTTTCTTT.

This clone was detected a few times. V is TRBV4-3 and J is TRBJ1-6; D may be TRBD1 (6 bases). CDR1 and CDR2 (germline): LGHNA, YSLEER. The CDR3 is 15 amino acids. V lost 2 bases, J lost 9 bases, and 14 bases lay in between. Written as DNA, the CDR3 is TGCGCCAGCAGCCAAACACAGGGAATAGGTTCACCCCTCCACTTT. It translates to CASSQTQGIGSPLHF.

CDR3 in DNA: TGTGCCAGCTCACCACGACAGGGCGGGAACACTGAAGCTTTCTTT. Its protein product is CASSPRQGGNTEAFF. The chain uses TRBV18 and TRBJ1-1, with 7 bases aligning to TRBD1. Germline-derived CDR1 and CDR2 are KGHSH and LQKENI. Germline trimming cut 1 base from V and 1 base from J; bases unmatched to any gene: 3. There are 15 residues in the CDR3.

The chain is built from TRBV7-5 and TRBJ2-4; TRBD1 reflects the table's D call only, with no check against the DNA. TRBV7-5 is assigned pseudogene status. CDR3 length equals 16 residues. CDR3 DNA sequence: TGTGCCAGAGGACTCCACAGGGCATTAGCCAAAAACATTCAGTACTTC. Translating gives CARGLHRALAKNIQYF.

V and J are TRBV7-2 and TRBJ1-5; no clear D. CDR1 and CDR2 (germline): SGHTA, FQGNSA. The CDR3 length is 13 residues. Trimming cost V 1 base and J 9 bases, with 10 bases left between them. The chain's CDR3 is CASSLDSFGPQHF. The CDR3 DNA follows: TGTGCCAGCAGCTTAGACAGTTTTGGGCCCCAGCATTTT.

The chain recombines TRBV7-8 with TRBJ1-1, with D unclear. Trimming took off 11 bases at V and 6 bases at J, with 19 bases between the two ends. The CDR3 length is 13 residues. In germline, CDR1 is SGHVS, CDR2 FQNEAQ. The CDR3 loop reads CAFPPPRLSEAFF. Here the CDR3 DNA reads TGTGCCTTCCCCCCCCCGCGGCTTTCTGAAGCTTTCTTT.

This clone showed up just once. This chain uses TRBV5-6 with TRBJ2-1; TRBD1 matches at 10 bases. Germline trimming cut 4 bases from V and 6 bases from J; bases unmatched to any gene: 16. Germline-derived CDR1 and CDR2 are SGHDT and YYEEEE. The CDR3 extends over 18 amino acids. CDR3 nucleotide sequence: TGTGCCAGCAGCCTTGGGGGACAGGGGTCACTACCTGGCAATGAGCAGTTCTTC. Amino acid sequence: CASSLGGQGSLPGNEQFF.